Each of the 2 T cell receptor beta chains below was sequenced from the same sample in a study of blood T cells in healthy people across ages (dated by TCRdb to 2015 to 2017). Library creation used 5' RACE. TCRdb names Illumina HiSeq 2500 as the instrument used. The second PCR ran for about 7 to 11 cycles and used a J-beta primer mix along with a sample-barcoded 5' primer. TCRdb trimmed the raw reads at Q25, called clones with MiXCR and kept productive beta chains. Identical CDR3 proteins give one entry, which carries the most common genes and DNA. For this sample the table gives about 640,000 distinct CDR3 sequences, of which 58% were detected only once. More than 35% of the sample is taken by the ten largest. Specimen: blood. These receptors all come from a man between 60 and 75 years old in good health.

This rearrangement joins TRBV5-1 to TRBJ1-1; D may be TRBD1 (6 bases). The length of the CDR3 is 14 residues. Germline CDR1 SGHRS, CDR2 YFSETQ. Trimming left V 4 bases short and J 6 bases short, with 16 bases between. This CDR3 is CASSRTEGRAEAFF. Here the CDR3 DNA reads TGCGCCAGCAGCCGGACAGAGGGACGCGCTGAAGCTTTCTTT. Variable domain in full (rest from reference TRBV5-1 and TRBJ1-1): KAGVTQTPRYLIKTRGQQVTLSCSPISGHRSVSWYQQTPGQGLQFLFEYFSETQRNKGNFPGRFSGRQFSNSRSEMNVSTLELGDSALYLCASSRTEGRAEAFFGQGTRLTVV.

This chain links TRBV3-1 with TRBJ1-6; TRBD1 matches 7 bases. The V and J ends lost 4 bases and 10 bases, in that order; junction bases with no gene match: 7. Per the germline V gene, CDR1 is LGHDT and CDR2 is YNNKEL (reference sequence). The CDR3 extends over 14 amino acids. The CDR3 sequence is CASSLQGEYSPLHF. The CDR3 region has the DNA TGTGCCAGCAGCCTCCAGGGGGAATACTCACCCCTCCACTTT.